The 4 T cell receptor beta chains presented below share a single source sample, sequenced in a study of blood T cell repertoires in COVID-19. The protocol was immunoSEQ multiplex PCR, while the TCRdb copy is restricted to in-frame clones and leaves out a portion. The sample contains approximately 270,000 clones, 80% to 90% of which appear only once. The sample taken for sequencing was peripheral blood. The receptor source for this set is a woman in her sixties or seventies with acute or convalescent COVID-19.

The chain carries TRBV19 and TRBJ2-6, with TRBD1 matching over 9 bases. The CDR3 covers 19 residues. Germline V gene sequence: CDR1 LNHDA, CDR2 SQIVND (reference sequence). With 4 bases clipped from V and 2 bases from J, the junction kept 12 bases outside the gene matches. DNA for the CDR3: TGTGCCAGTAGTAACCTTCCGGGACAGGGTGGCCCTGGGGCCAACGTCCTGACTTTC. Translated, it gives CASSNLPGQGGPGANVLTF.

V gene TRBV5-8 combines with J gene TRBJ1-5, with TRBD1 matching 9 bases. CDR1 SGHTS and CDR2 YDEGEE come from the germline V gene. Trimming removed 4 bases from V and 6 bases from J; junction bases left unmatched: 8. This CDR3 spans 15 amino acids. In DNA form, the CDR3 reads TGTGCCAGCAGCCAACAGGGGGCGATGGGTCAGCCCCAGCATTTT. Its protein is CASSQQGAMGQPQHF. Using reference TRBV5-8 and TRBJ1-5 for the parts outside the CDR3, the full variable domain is EAGVTQSPTHLIKTRGQQATLRCSPISGHTSVYWYQQALGLGLQFLLWYDEGEERNRGNFPPRFSGRQFPNYSSELNVNALELEDSALYLCASSQQGAMGQPQHFGDGTRLSIL.

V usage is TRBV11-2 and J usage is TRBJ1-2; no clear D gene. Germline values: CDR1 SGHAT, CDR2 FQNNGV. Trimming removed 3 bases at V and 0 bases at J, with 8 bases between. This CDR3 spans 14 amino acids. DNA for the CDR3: TGTGCCAGCAGCTTGACAAGAACTAACTATGGCTACACCTTC. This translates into CASSLTRTNYGYTF.

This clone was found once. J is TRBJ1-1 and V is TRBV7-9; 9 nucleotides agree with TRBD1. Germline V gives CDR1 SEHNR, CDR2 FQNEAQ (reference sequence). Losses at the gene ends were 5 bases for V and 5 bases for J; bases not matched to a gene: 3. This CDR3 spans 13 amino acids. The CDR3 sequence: CASSLGQGTEAFF. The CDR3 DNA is TGTGCCAGCAGCCTTGGACAGGGGACTGAAGCTTTCTTT.